This entry features one T cell receptor (beta chain) sequence. TCRdb re-called the 5' RACE reads, yielding one record per CDR3 amino acid sequence without DNA. The repertoire table contains approximately 420,000 distinct CDR3 sequences. The data belong to a study of T cells expressing NK-cell markers. Sequences were obtained from blood T cells: a sorted CD56 or NKG2C T cell subset, CD4+ or CD8+ T cells, or bulk PBMC T cells (not recorded which). The source of this sequence is a woman between 45 and 65 years old in good health.

The CDR3 reads CASRGIGLLEQFF. The J gene is TRBJ2-1, the V gene TRBV12-3 or TRBV12-4; the D call of TRBD2 rests on TCRdb alone, since no DNA is present to check it. The CDR3 is made up of 13 amino acids.